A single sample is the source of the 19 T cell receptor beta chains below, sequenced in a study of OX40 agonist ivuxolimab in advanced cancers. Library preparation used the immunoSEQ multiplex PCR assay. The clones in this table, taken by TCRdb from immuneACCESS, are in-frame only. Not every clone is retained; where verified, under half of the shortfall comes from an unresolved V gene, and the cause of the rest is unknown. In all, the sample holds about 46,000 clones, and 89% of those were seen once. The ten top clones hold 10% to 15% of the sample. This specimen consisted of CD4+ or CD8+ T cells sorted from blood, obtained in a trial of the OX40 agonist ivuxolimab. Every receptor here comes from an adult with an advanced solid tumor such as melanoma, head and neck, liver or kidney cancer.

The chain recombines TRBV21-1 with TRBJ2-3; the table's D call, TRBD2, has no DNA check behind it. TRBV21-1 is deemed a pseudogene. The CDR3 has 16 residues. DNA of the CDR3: TGTGCCAGCAGCCCCAGCGGGGGGCCCAACACAGATACGCAGTATTTT. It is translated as CASSPSGGPNTDTQYF.

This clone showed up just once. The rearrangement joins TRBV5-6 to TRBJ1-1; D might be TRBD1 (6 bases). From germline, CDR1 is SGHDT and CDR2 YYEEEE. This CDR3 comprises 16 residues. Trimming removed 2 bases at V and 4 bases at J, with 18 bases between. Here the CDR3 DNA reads TGTGCCAGCAGCTTACTAAGCACAGGGAGAAGCACTGAAGCTTTCTTT. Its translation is CASSLLSTGRSTEAFF.

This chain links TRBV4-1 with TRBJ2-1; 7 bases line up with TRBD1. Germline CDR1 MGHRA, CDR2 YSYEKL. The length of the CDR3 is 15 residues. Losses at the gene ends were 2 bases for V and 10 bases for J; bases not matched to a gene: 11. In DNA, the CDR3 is TGCGCCAGCAGCCAATCCTACAGGGGACAACACGAGCAGTTCTTC. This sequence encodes CASSQSYRGQHEQFF.

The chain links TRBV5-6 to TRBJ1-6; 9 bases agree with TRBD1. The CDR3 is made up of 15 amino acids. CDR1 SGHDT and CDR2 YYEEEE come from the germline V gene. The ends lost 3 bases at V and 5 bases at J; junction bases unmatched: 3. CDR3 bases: TGTGCCAGCAGCTCCGGGACAGGGAATAATTCACCCCTCCACTTT. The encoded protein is CASSSGTGNNSPLHF.

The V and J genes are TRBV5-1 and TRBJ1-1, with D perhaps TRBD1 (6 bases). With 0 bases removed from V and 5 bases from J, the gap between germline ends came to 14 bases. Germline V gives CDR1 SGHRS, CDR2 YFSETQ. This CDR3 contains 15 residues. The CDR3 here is CASSLEPGAGTEAFF. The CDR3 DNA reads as TGCGCCAGCAGCTTGGAGCCGGGGGCGGGTACTGAAGCTTTCTTT. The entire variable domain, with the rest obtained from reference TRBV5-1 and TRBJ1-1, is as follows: KAGVTQTPRYLIKTRGQQVTLSCSPISGHRSVSWYQQTPGQGLQFLFEYFSETQRNKGNFPGRFSGRQFSNSRSEMNVSTLELGDSALYLCASSLEPGAGTEAFFGQGTRLTVV.

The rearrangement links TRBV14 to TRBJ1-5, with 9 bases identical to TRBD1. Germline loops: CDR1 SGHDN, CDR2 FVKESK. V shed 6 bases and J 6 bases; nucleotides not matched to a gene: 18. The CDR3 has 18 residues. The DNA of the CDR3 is TGTGCCAGCAGAAGGTCCCGGGACAGGGTTAATTGTTTTCAGCCCCAGCATTTT. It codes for CASRRSRDRVNCFQPQHF.

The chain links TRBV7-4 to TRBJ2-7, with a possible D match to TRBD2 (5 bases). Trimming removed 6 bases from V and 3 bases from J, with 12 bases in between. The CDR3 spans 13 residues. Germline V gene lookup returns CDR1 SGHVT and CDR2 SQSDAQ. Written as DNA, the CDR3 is TGTGCCAGCAGAGGTCCCGGGGACTACGAGCAGTACTTC. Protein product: CASRGPGDYEQYF.

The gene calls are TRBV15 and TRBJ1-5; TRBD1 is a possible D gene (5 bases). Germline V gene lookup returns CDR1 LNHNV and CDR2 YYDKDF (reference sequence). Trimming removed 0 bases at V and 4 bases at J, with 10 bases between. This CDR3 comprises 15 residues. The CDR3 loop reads CATSRDKSGNQPQHF. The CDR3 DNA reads TGTGCCACCAGCAGAGATAAATCAGGGAATCAGCCCCAGCATTTT.

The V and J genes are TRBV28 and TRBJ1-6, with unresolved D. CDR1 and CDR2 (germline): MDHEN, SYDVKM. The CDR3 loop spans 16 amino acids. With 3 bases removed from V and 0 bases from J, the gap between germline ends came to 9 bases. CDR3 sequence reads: CASSLPGNSYNSPLHF. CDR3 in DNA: TGTGCCAGCAGTTTGCCAGGCAACTCCTATAATTCACCCCTCCACTTT.

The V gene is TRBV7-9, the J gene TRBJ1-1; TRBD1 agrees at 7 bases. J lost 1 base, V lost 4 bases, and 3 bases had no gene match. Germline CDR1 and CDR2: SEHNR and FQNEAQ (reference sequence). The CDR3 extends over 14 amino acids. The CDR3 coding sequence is TGTGCCAGCAGCTCCGGGACAGCGAACACTGAAGCTTTCTTT. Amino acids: CASSSGTANTEAFF.

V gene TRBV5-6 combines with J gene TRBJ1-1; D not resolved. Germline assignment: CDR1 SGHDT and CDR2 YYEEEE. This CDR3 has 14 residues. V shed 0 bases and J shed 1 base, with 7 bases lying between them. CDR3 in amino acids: CASSLGYGNTEAFF. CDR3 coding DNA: TGTGCCAGCAGCTTGGGATATGGGAACACTGAAGCTTTCTTT. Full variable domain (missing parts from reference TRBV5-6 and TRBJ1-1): DAGVTQSPTHLIKTRGQQVTLRCSPKSGHDTVSWYQQALGQGPQFIFQYYEEEERQRGNFPDRFSGHQFPNYSSELNVNALLLGDSALYLCASSLGYGNTEAFFGQGTRLTVV.

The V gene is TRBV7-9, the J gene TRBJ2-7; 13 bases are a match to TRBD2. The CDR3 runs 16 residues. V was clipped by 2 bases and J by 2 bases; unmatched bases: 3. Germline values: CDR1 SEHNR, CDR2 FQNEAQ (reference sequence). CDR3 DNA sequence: TGTGCCAGCAGCTTAAGTACTAGCGGGGGGGCCTACGAGCAGTACTTC. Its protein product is CASSLSTSGGAYEQYF.

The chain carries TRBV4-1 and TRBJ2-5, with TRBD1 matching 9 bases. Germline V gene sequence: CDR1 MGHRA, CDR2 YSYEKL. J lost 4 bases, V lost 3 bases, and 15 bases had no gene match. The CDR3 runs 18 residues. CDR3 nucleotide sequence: TGCGCCAGCAGCCAGACCCTTTCCGGGACAGGGCGATCAGAGACCCAGTACTTC. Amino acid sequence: CASSQTLSGTGRSETQYF.

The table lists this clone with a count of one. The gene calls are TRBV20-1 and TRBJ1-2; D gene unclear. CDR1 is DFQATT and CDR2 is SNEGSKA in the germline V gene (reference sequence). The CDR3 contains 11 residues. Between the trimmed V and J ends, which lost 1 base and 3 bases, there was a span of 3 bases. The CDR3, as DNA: TGCAGTGCTAGAGGGGACTATGGCTACACCTTC. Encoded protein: CSARGDYGYTF.

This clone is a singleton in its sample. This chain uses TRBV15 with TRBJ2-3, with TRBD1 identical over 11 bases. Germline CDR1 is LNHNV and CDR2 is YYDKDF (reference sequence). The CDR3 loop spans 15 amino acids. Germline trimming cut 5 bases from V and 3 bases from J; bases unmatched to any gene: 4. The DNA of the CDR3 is TGTGCCACCAGCTCGGACAGGGGGCTAACAGATACGCAGTATTTT. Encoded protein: CATSSDRGLTDTQYF.

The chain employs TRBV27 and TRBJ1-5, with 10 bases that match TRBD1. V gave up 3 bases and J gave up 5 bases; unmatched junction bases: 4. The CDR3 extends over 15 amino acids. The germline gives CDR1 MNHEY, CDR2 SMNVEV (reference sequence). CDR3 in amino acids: CASSFGTGADQPQHF. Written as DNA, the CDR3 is TGTGCCAGCAGTTTCGGGACAGGGGCGGATCAGCCCCAGCATTTT.

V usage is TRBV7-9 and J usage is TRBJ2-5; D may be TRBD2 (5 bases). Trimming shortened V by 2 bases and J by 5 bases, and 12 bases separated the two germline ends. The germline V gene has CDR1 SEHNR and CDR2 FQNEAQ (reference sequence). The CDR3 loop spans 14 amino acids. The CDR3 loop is CASSLLEARETQYF. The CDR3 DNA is TGTGCCAGCAGCTTATTGGAGGCCCGGGAGACCCAGTACTTC.

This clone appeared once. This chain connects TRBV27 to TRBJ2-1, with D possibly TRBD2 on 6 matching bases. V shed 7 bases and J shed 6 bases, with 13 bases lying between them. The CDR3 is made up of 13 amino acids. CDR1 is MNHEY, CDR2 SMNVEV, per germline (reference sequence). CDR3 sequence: CASISPSANEQFF. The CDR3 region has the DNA TGTGCCAGCATATCCCCTAGCGCCAATGAGCAGTTCTTC.

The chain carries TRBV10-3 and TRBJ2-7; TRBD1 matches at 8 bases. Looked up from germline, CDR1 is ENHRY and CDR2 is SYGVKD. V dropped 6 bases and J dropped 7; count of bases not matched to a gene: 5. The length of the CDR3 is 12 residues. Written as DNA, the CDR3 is TGTGCCATCAGAGCGACAGGGGAGGAGCAGTACTTC. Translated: CAIRATGEEQYF.